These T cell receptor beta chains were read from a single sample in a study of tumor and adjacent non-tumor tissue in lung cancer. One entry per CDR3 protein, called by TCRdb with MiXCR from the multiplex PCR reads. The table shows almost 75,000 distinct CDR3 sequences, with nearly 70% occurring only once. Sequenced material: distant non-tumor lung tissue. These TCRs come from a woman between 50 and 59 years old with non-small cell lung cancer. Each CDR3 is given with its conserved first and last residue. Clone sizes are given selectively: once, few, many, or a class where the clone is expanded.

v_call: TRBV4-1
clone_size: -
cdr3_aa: CASSLMYRDTLYF

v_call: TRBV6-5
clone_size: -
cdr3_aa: CASRRASGFTDMQYF

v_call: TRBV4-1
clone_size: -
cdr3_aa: CTSSQFVGGTDTQYF

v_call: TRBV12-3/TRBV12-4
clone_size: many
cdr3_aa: CASSFGSFSYEQYF

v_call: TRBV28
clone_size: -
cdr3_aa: CASSPSPRIRTFF

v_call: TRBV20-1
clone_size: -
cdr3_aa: CIAEPHLGLTGYEQYF

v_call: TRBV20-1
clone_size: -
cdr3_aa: CSAGWGFHSSYEQYF

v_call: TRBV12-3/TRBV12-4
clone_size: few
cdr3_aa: CASGSLAGNEQFF

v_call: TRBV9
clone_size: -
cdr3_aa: CASSVDPLPSDEQYF

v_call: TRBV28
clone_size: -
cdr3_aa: CVSSVPLAGGGSGGNEQFF

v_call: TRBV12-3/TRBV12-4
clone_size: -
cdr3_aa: CASSKSGLVQETQYF

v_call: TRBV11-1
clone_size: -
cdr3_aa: CVSSRPRGGGKTYNEQFF

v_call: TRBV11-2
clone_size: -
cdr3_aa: CPSSSLAQYNEQFF

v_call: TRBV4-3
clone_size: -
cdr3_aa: CADSQRVGSSYNEQFF

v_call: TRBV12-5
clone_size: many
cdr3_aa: CASGPTGELFF

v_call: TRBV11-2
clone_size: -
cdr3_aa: CAISPWASDSYKQYF

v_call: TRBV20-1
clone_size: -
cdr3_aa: CSAMKDRRGASNQPRHF

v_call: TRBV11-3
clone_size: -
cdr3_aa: CASSSGGGAPGELFF

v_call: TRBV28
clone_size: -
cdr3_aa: CASSSGTPEYGYTF

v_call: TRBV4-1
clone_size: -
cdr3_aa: CASSERPTHHRGTNSGANVVTF

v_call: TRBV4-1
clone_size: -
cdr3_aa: CTSSQGLEELFF

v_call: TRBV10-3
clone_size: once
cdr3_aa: CATINRLAGVDTGELFF

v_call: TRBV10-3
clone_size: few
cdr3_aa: CAISEPSYEQYF

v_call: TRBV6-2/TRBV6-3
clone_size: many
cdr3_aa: CASSDTGSGNTIYF

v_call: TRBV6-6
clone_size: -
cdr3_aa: CAGGYPGQIYNSNQPQHF

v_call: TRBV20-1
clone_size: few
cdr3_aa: CSASRWGVYQPQHF

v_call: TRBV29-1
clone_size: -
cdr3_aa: CSVVEDVETQYF

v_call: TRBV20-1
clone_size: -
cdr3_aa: CTARREWDQETQYF

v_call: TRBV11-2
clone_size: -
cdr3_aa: CASSLRGCGHSDEQFF

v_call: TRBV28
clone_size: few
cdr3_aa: CASSFLGHSYEQYF

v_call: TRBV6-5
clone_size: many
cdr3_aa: CASSYKASGINEQFF

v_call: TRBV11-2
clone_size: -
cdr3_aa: CASRLLQAGIEQFF

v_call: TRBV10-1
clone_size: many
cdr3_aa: CASPPSGRAGEQYF

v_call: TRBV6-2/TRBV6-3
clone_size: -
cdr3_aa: CASSGTDDSGNTIYF

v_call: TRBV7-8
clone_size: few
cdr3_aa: CASSLDHGGKETQYF

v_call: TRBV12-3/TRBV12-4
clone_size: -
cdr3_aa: CASSLTGPPFYEQYF

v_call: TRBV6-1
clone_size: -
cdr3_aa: CASSEAGAAGSYEQFF